One T cell receptor beta chain is described in this entry. A sample-barcoded 5' primer and a J-beta primer mix were used in a second PCR of about 7 to 12 cycles. A single record per CDR3 protein comes from TCRdb applying MiXCR to the 5' RACE reads. The sample has around 1,600,000 distinct CDR3 sequences, 40% to 45% seen once. This specimen belongs to a study of blood T cells in healthy people across ages. CDR3 length: 15 amino acids. Trimming took off 5 bases at V and 1 base at J, with 12 bases between the two ends. In germline, CDR1 is SGHTA, CDR2 FQGNSA. V usage is TRBV7-2 and J usage is TRBJ1-5; D is uncertain. Sequencing input: blood. The receptor comes from a woman between 18 and 29 years old in good health. For the CDR3, the DNA is TGTGCCAGCAGCCATCGGGTAGGAAGCAATCAGCCCCAGCATTTT. Protein sequence: CASSHRVGSNQPQHF.